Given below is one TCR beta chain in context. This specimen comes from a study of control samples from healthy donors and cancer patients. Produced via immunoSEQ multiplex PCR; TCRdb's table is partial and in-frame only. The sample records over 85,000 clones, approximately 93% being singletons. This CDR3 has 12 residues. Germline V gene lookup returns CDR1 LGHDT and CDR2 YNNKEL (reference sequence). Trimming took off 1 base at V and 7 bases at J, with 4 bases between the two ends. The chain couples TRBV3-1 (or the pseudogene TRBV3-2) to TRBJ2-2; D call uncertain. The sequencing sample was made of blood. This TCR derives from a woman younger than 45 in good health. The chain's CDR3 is CASSQVSGELFF. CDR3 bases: TGTGCCAGCAGCCAAGTGAGCGGGGAGCTGTTTTTT.